This TCR beta chain was profiled in a study of blood T cell repertoires in COVID-19. Study information: T cells, B-cell-depleted T cells, or PBMCs supplied cDNA or gDNA.

In terms of age and location, participants ranged from about 18 to 100 years and lived in about two dozen US areas. Original analysis: It was from reference gene primer amplification that nucleated cell counts were estimated. The protocol was immunoSEQ multiplex PCR, while the TCRdb copy is restricted to in-frame clones and leaves out a portion. V, J and clone size are taken as reported in that table, and D and trimming were inferred from the DNA itself. The table records roughly 250,000 clones, over 80% of them present only once. The table lists this clone with a few counts. Sequenced input: PBMCs or T cells enriched from blood (not recorded which). This receptor was taken from a human donor in a cohort exposed to, infected with or recovered from COVID-19 (not recorded which). The donor label of this sample is uncertain.

Here the CDR3 DNA reads TGTGCCAGCCGGGACTCGGACTACAATGAGCAGTTCTTC. It codes for CASRDSDYNEQFF. The chain links TRBV9 to TRBJ2-1, with D possibly being TRBD2 (6 bases). V shed 7 bases and J shed 3 bases, with 11 bases lying between them. This CDR3 region has 13 residues. Looked up from germline, CDR1 is SGDLS and CDR2 is YYNGEE. Combining the CDR3 with reference TRBV9 and TRBJ2-1 gives the whole variable domain DSGVTQTPKHLITATGQRVTLRCSPRSGDLSVYWYQQSLDQGLQFLIQYYNGEERAKGNILERFSAQQFPDLHSELNLSSLELGDSALYFCASRDSDYNEQFFGPGTRLTVL.